One T cell receptor (beta chain) is described in this entry. The data were obtained in a study of technical replicates of blood from several donors. J was trimmed by 2 bases and V by 3 bases; bases with no gene match: 8. Germline CDR1 SGHRS, CDR2 YFSETQ. This CDR3 has 17 residues. Clones were read by immunoSEQ multiplex PCR, and TCRdb kept only the in-frame ones, dropping some. The sample yields 70,000 to 85,000 clones, around 97% seen once. This TCR was recovered from a human donor in good health. Sequencing was done on a sample of T cells isolated from PBMCs. The rearrangement joins TRBV5-1 to TRBJ2-1, with 10 bases matching TRBD2. The CDR3 DNA reads TGCGCCAGCAGCTCCCAACCTCTAGCGGGGGCCTACAATGAGCAGTTCTTC. Translated: CASSSQPLAGAYNEQFF.